The rows below give T cell receptor beta chains drawn from one sample of a study of blood T cells in healthy people across ages. TCRdb processed the 5' RACE reads anew with MiXCR; each CDR3 protein has one entry. Of approximately 810,000 distinct CDR3 sequences detected, 35% to 40% appear once; the ten largest clones hold 10% to 15%. The sample was blood. The receptors stem from a man aged 18 to 30 in good health. CDR3s include the opening cysteine and the closing phenylalanine or tryptophan. D genes are given only for firm matches. The size entry is marked missing in some rows and otherwise reads once, few, many or a size class.

CDR3 protein: CASSDSVGSGEQFF
CDR3 DNA: TGTGCCAGCAGTGACTCGGTAGGGTCGGGTGAGCAGTTCTTC
V gene: TRBV6-4
J gene: TRBJ2-1
clone size: .
D gene: .

CDR3 protein: CASTSAGGQPQHF
CDR3 DNA: TGTGCCAGCACTAGCGCGGGAGGACAGCCCCAGCATTTT
V gene: TRBV12-3/TRBV12-4
J gene: TRBJ1-5
clone size: .
D gene: .

CDR3 protein: CSARTGAYGYTF
CDR3 DNA: TGCAGCGCCCGCACGGGTGCCTATGGCTACACCTTC
V gene: TRBV29-1
J gene: TRBJ1-2
clone size: .
D gene: .

CDR3 protein: CSARDRDRTTKGAFF
CDR3 DNA: TGCAGTGCTAGAGACCGGGACAGGACTACCAAGGGAGCTTTCTTT
V gene: TRBV20-1
J gene: TRBJ1-1
clone size: many
D gene: TRBD1

CDR3 protein: CASRWEAKNIQYF
CDR3 DNA: TGTGCCAGCAGGTGGGAAGCCAAAAACATTCAGTACTTC
V gene: TRBV2
J gene: TRBJ2-4
clone size: few
D gene: .

CDR3 protein: CASNRQGSNQPQHF
CDR3 DNA: TGTGCCAGCAACCGACAGGGTAGCAATCAGCCCCAGCATTTT
V gene: TRBV12-3/TRBV12-4
J gene: TRBJ1-5
clone size: .
D gene: TRBD1

CDR3 protein: CASSRKTEQPQHF
CDR3 DNA: TGTGCCAGCAGCCGTAAAACTGAGCAGCCCCAGCATTTT
V gene: TRBV7-2
J gene: TRBJ1-5
clone size: .
D gene: .

CDR3 protein: CTIRESDPPYNEQFF
CDR3 DNA: TGTACCATCAGGGAGTCGGATCCCCCATATAATGAGCAGTTCTTC
V gene: TRBV10-3
J gene: TRBJ2-1
clone size: .
D gene: .

CDR3 protein: CAISEDRHNEQFF
CDR3 DNA: TGTGCCATCAGTGAAGACAGACACAATGAGCAGTTCTTC
V gene: TRBV10-3
J gene: TRBJ2-1
clone size: many
D gene: .

CDR3 protein: CASTGAKAKSIQYF
CDR3 DNA: TGTGCCAGCACCGGAGCTAAAGCCAAAAGCATTCAGTACTTC
V gene: TRBV28
J gene: TRBJ2-4
clone size: .
D gene: .

CDR3 protein: CAISVFKQGMRDYEQYF
CDR3 DNA: TGTGCCATCAGTGTCTTTAAACAGGGGATGAGGGACTACGAGCAGTACTTC
V gene: TRBV10-3
J gene: TRBJ2-7
clone size: many
D gene: TRBD1

CDR3 protein: CASSARTTTDTQYF
CDR3 DNA: TGTGCCAGCAGCGCCCGGACTACCACAGATACGCAGTATTTT
V gene: TRBV9
J gene: TRBJ2-3
clone size: many
D gene: .

CDR3 protein: CSAGGQTNYGYTF
CDR3 DNA: TGCAGTGCTGGAGGCCAAACTAACTATGGCTACACCTTC
V gene: TRBV20-1
J gene: TRBJ1-2
clone size: .
D gene: .

CDR3 protein: CASSLTGGIDEQYF
CDR3 DNA: TGTGCCAGCAGTTTAACCGGAGGGATCGACGAGCAGTACTTC
V gene: TRBV12-3/TRBV12-4
J gene: TRBJ2-7
clone size: few
D gene: .

CDR3 protein: CSASWSESFQETQYF
CDR3 DNA: TGCAGTGCTAGCTGGTCCGAGTCCTTCCAAGAGACCCAGTACTTC
V gene: TRBV20-1
J gene: TRBJ2-5
clone size: many
D gene: .

CDR3 protein: CASMRFPGYQETQYF
CDR3 DNA: TGTGCCAGCATGAGGTTTCCGGGGTACCAAGAGACCCAGTACTTC
V gene: TRBV27
J gene: TRBJ2-5
clone size: .
D gene: .

CDR3 protein: CATSRGTDWGFDEKLFF
CDR3 DNA: TGTGCCACCAGCAGAGGGACTGATTGGGGCTTCGATGAAAAACTGTTTTTT
V gene: TRBV15
J gene: TRBJ1-4
clone size: .
D gene: .

CDR3 protein: CASSHNEQYF
CDR3 DNA: TGTGCCAGCAGTCACAATGAGCAGTACTTC
V gene: TRBV6-2/TRBV6-3
J gene: TRBJ2-7
clone size: .
D gene: .

CDR3 protein: CASSFSGVASNQPQHF
CDR3 DNA: TGTGCCAGCAGCTTTTCAGGGGTGGCGAGCAATCAGCCCCAGCATTTT
V gene: TRBV13
J gene: TRBJ1-5
clone size: .
D gene: .

CDR3 protein: CASSLVYEQYF
CDR3 DNA: TGTGCCAGCAGTTTGGTTTACGAGCAGTACTTC
V gene: TRBV12-3/TRBV12-4
J gene: TRBJ2-7
clone size: many
D gene: .

CDR3 protein: CASSLLGRHEQFF
CDR3 DNA: TGTGCCAGCAGCTTATTGGGGAGGCATGAGCAGTTCTTC
V gene: TRBV7-2
J gene: TRBJ2-1
clone size: few
D gene: .

CDR3 protein: CASSLFPDRDETQYF
CDR3 DNA: TGCGCCAGCAGCTTGTTTCCGGACCGTGACGAGACCCAGTACTTC
V gene: TRBV5-1
J gene: TRBJ2-5
clone size: many
D gene: .

CDR3 protein: CSARDRGGHYGYTF
CDR3 DNA: TGCAGTGCTAGAGATCGAGGGGGGCACTATGGCTACACCTTC
V gene: TRBV20-1
J gene: TRBJ1-2
clone size: once
D gene: .

CDR3 protein: CAISGTATNEKLFF
CDR3 DNA: TGTGCCATCAGTGGGACAGCCACTAATGAAAAACTGTTTTTT
V gene: TRBV10-3
J gene: TRBJ1-4
clone size: .
D gene: .

CDR3 protein: CASSYGPGGGETQYF
CDR3 DNA: TGTGCCAGCAGTTACGGTCCAGGGGGAGGAGAGACCCAGTACTTC
V gene: TRBV12-3/TRBV12-4
J gene: TRBJ2-5
clone size: many
D gene: .

CDR3 protein: CSVELGGGIREQYF
CDR3 DNA: TGCAGCGTTGAATTGGGGGGTGGAATCCGGGAGCAGTACTTC
V gene: TRBV29-1
J gene: TRBJ2-7
clone size: .
D gene: .

CDR3 protein: CASSKLMGVRSANNEQYF
CDR3 DNA: TGTGCCAGCAGCAAGTTAATGGGGGTCCGGTCCGCGAACAATGAGCAGTACTTC
V gene: TRBV11-2
J gene: TRBJ2-7
clone size: .
D gene: .

CDR3 protein: CTSKQGSNYGYTF
CDR3 DNA: TGTACCAGCAAACAGGGTTCTAACTATGGCTACACCTTC
V gene: TRBV6-2/TRBV6-3
J gene: TRBJ1-2
clone size: .
D gene: .

CDR3 protein: CASSPAGLQGPYEQYF
CDR3 DNA: TGCGCCAGCAGCCCGGCCGGGTTGCAGGGTCCCTACGAGCAGTACTTC
V gene: TRBV4-1
J gene: TRBJ2-7
clone size: .
D gene: .

CDR3 protein: CSAPFGASNKGPYNEQFF
CDR3 DNA: TGCAGTGCACCCTTCGGGGCTAGTAATAAGGGACCCTACAATGAGCAGTTCTTC
V gene: TRBV20-1
J gene: TRBJ2-1
clone size: many
D gene: .

CDR3 protein: CASSQDRRGQTDTQYF
CDR3 DNA: TGTGCCAGCAGCCAAGATCGCAGGGGGCAGACAGATACGCAGTATTTT
V gene: TRBV3-1
J gene: TRBJ2-3
clone size: .
D gene: TRBD1

CDR3 protein: CASSLGGADTRYF
CDR3 DNA: TGCGCCAGCAGCTTGGGCGGGGCAGATACGCGGTATTTT
V gene: TRBV5-1
J gene: TRBJ2-3
clone size: .
D gene: .

CDR3 protein: CASSFFTATDTQYF
CDR3 DNA: TGTGCCAGCAGTTTCTTCACAGCCACAGATACGCAGTATTTT
V gene: TRBV12-3/TRBV12-4
J gene: TRBJ2-3
clone size: few
D gene: .

CDR3 protein: CASSPPYAQGTHQETQYF
CDR3 DNA: TGTGCCAGCAGTCCCCCGTATGCGCAGGGGACCCACCAAGAGACCCAGTACTTC
V gene: TRBV12-3/TRBV12-4
J gene: TRBJ2-5
clone size: few
D gene: .

CDR3 protein: CSAGSSGDSYNEQFF
CDR3 DNA: TGCAGTGCTGGTTCTAGCGGGGACTCCTACAATGAGCAGTTCTTC
V gene: TRBV20-1
J gene: TRBJ2-1
clone size: .
D gene: TRBD2

CDR3 protein: CASSRPTEAYEQYF
CDR3 DNA: TGTGCCAGCAGCCGACCGACAGAAGCCTACGAGCAGTACTTC
V gene: TRBV7-2
J gene: TRBJ2-7
clone size: few
D gene: .

CDR3 protein: CVSSPRSLAGNTDTQYF
CDR3 DNA: TGTGTCAGCAGCCCCCGGTCACTAGCGGGGAACACAGATACGCAGTATTTT
V gene: TRBV7-6
J gene: TRBJ2-3
clone size: .
D gene: TRBD2

CDR3 protein: CATSVGTVQETQYF
CDR3 DNA: TGTGCCACCAGCGTCGGGACCGTCCAAGAGACCCAGTACTTC
V gene: TRBV15
J gene: TRBJ2-5
clone size: many
D gene: .

CDR3 protein: CASSQVGRDSPLHF
CDR3 DNA: TGTGCCAGCAGCCAAGTCGGGCGTGATTCACCCCTCCACTTT
V gene: TRBV14
J gene: TRBJ1-6
clone size: few
D gene: .